Below are 23 T cell receptor beta chains sequenced from a single sample in a study of response to subunit inactivated influenza vaccine. TCRdb independently ran MiXCR on the RT-PCR reads; one entry per CDR3 protein. This sample has 200,000 to 250,000 distinct CDR3 sequences, with 10% to 15% found just once. The sample here was non-naive T cells sorted from PBMCs, taken 14 to 15 days before vaccination. The receptors derive from a man aged 45-60 years who received an inactivated influenza vaccine.

This clonotype was counted ten times or more. The rearrangement links TRBV4-2 to TRBJ2-5, with TRBD2 matching 14 bases. The germline V gene encodes CDR1 LGHNA and CDR2 YNFKEQ. The CDR3 sequence is 16 residues long. V dropped 4 bases and J dropped 9; count of bases not matched to a gene: 10. CDR3 DNA: TGTGCCAGCAGCCGGGAACCTCTGGGACTAGCGGGGGCCCAGTACTTC. Its translation is CASSREPLGLAGAQYF.

The table lists this clonotype with a few counts. V and J are TRBV7-2 and TRBJ1-2; the D is unclear. V was trimmed by 1 base and J by 4 bases, leaving 10 bases between them. The CDR3 spans 14 residues. The germline CDR1 and CDR2 sequences are SGHTA and FQGNSA. This CDR3 reads CASSLVGGIYGYTF. The CDR3 DNA sequence: TGTGCCAGCAGCTTAGTCGGCGGAATCTATGGCTACACCTTC. The whole variable domain, remainder taken from reference TRBV7-2 and TRBJ1-2, is GAGVSQSPSNKVTEKGKDVELRCDPISGHTALYWYRQSLGQGLEFLIYFQGNSAPDKSGLPSDRFSAERTGGSVSTLTIQRTQQEDSAVYLCASSLVGGIYGYTFGSGTRLTVV.

The V gene is TRBV6-2 or TRBV6-3, the J gene TRBJ2-2, with D perhaps TRBD1 or TRBD2 (7 bases each). The CDR3 is made up of 16 amino acids. CDR1 is MNHEY and CDR2 is SVGEGT in the germline V gene. V was clipped by 0 bases and J by 3 bases, with 11 bases between them. This CDR3 reads CASSYSTGRDTGELFF. CDR3 nucleotides: TGTGCCAGCAGTTACTCGACAGGGAGGGACACCGGGGAGCTGTTTTTT.

This clonotype was observed a few times. V is TRBV5-5 and J is TRBJ2-7; D perhaps matches TRBD2 (6 bases). In germline, CDR1 is SGHKS, CDR2 YYEKEE (reference sequence). The length of the CDR3 is 14 residues. Trimming removed 6 bases from V and 3 bases from J, with 16 bases in between. The CDR3, as DNA: TGTGCCAGCAAGATGGGGCGGGGAGTCTACGAGCAGTACTTC. Its protein is CASKMGRGVYEQYF.

The V and J genes are TRBV4-3 and TRBJ2-1, with 12 bases lining up with TRBD1. Looked up from germline, CDR1 is LGHNA and CDR2 is YSLEER. With 0 bases clipped from V and 15 bases from J, the junction kept 6 bases outside the gene matches. The CDR3 covers 14 residues. The CDR3 region has the DNA TGCGCCAGCAGCCAAGAGCCGGGACAGGGGGCCCGGTTCTTC. This gives the protein CASSQEPGQGARFF.

The V and J genes are TRBV12-3 or TRBV12-4 and TRBJ1-1; tentatively, D is TRBD1 (5 bases). The CDR3 loop spans 13 amino acids. The CDR3 region is CVSRAVGGTEAFF. For the CDR3, the DNA is TGTGTCTCCAGGGCCGTCGGTGGCACTGAAGCTTTCTTT.

This clonotype has a handful of counts. The chain employs TRBV6-2 or TRBV6-3 and TRBJ2-7; D is ambiguous. The CDR3 sequence is 12 residues long. Germline CDR1 MNHEY, CDR2 SVGEGT. V dropped 7 bases and J dropped 4 bases, with 11 bases sitting between them. DNA for the CDR3: TGTGCCAGCACCTCCTTAGGTTACGAGCAGTACTTC. Amino acids: CASTSLGYEQYF.

The V and J genes are TRBV12-3 or TRBV12-4 and TRBJ2-5, with TRBD2 matching over 15 bases. This CDR3 spans 20 amino acids. The ends lost 1 base at V and 2 bases at J; junction bases unmatched: 11. In DNA form, the CDR3 reads TGTGCCAGCAGTTTAGTCGATTGGACTAGCGGGGGGGTCACACAAGAGACCCAGTACTTC. As protein: CASSLVDWTSGGVTQETQYF.

This clonotype has more than one count but fewer than ten. V and J are TRBV6-4 and TRBJ2-3; 12 bases map to TRBD1. Germline loops: CDR1 MRHNA, CDR2 SNTAGT. The junction had 1 base not matched to a gene; V was cut back by 3 bases and J by 3 bases. The CDR3 has 15 residues. CDR3 amino acids: CASSEGQGATDTQYF. In DNA form, the CDR3 reads TGTGCCAGCAGTGAGGGACAGGGGGCGACAGATACGCAGTATTTT.

This clonotype was recorded only once. V usage is TRBV5-1 and J usage is TRBJ1-2; the match to TRBD1 covers 11 bases. The germline gives CDR1 SGHRS, CDR2 YFSETQ. The CDR3 is made up of 15 amino acids. With 4 bases clipped from V and 2 bases from J, the junction kept 4 bases outside the gene matches. CDR3 residues: CASSPDRGPNYGYTF. The DNA of the CDR3 is TGCGCCAGCAGCCCGGACAGGGGGCCGAACTATGGCTACACCTTC.

The V and J genes are TRBV18 and TRBJ2-6; no definite D call. The CDR3 contains 11 residues. Trimming left V 6 bases short and J 12 bases short, with 9 bases between. CDR1 and CDR2 from the germline V gene are KGHSH and LQKENI. This CDR3 reads CASSFASVLTF. The CDR3 DNA sequence: TGTGCCAGCTCCTTCGCCTCCGTCCTGACTTTC.

This chain uses TRBV5-1 with TRBJ2-1; 7 bases map to TRBD2. J gave up 5 bases and V 5 bases, and 10 bases lay outside the gene matches. The germline V gene encodes CDR1 SGHRS and CDR2 YFSETQ. The CDR3 extends over 15 amino acids. The CDR3 DNA sequence: TGCGCCAGCAGTTCGGTGGGAGGGAGAAACAATGAGCAGTTCTTC. Protein: CASSSVGGRNNEQFF.

In this sample, this clonotype turned up a few times. This chain joins TRBV6-5 and TRBJ2-1; a weak D match, TRBD1 (6 bases). The germline V and J ends were trimmed by 0 bases and 6 bases, with 15 bases remaining between them. Germline V gene data show CDR1 as MNHEY and CDR2 as SVGAGI. The CDR3 covers 16 residues. In DNA, the CDR3 is TGTGCCAGCAGTTACTCCGGGGACACCACCCGCAATGAGCAGTTCTTC. This codes for CASSYSGDTTRNEQFF.

This clonotype was found a few times. This chain connects TRBV9 to TRBJ1-6, with D perhaps TRBD1 (5 bases). Germline V gene sequence: CDR1 SGDLS, CDR2 YYNGEE. There are 15 residues in the CDR3. The germline V and J ends were trimmed by 4 bases and 8 bases, with 16 bases remaining between them. CDR3 sequence: CASSSRDLGHSPLHF. The CDR3 DNA reads TGTGCCAGCAGCTCCCGGGACCTCGGGCATTCACCCCTCCACTTT.

This chain joins TRBV6-2 or TRBV6-3 and TRBJ2-7; a weak D match, TRBD1 (5 bases). Germline V gene data show CDR1 as MNHEY and CDR2 as SVGEGT. Trimming took off 6 bases at V and 2 bases at J, with 11 bases between the two ends. The CDR3 is made up of 13 amino acids. The CDR3: CASSRRQTYEQYF. In DNA form, the CDR3 reads TGTGCCAGCAGCCGGAGACAGACCTACGAGCAGTACTTC.

This chain uses TRBV11-1 with TRBJ2-4; 12 bases map to TRBD1. CDR3 length equals 13 residues. Per the germline V gene, CDR1 is SGHAT and CDR2 is FQDESV (reference sequence). V lost 5 bases and J lost 16; bases outside the gene matches: 9. The CDR3 loop is CASSPGTGGIDYF. For the CDR3, the DNA is TGTGCCAGCAGCCCCGGGACAGGGGGCATTGATTACTTC.

The rearrangement links TRBV12-3 or TRBV12-4 to TRBJ2-1, with TRBD2 matching 15 bases. The CDR3 extends over 16 amino acids. With V trimmed by 5 bases and J by 3 bases, 2 bases remained unmatched. This CDR3 reads CASSAGLAGGYNEQFF. The CDR3 coding sequence is TGTGCCAGCAGTGCGGGACTAGCGGGGGGCTACAATGAGCAGTTCTTC.

The chain has TRBV5-1 and TRBJ2-3; TRBD1 or TRBD2 may be the D gene (6 bases each). The CDR3 has 16 amino acids. The germline gives CDR1 SGHRS, CDR2 YFSETQ. With 0 bases removed from V and 3 bases from J, the gap between germline ends came to 14 bases. The CDR3 nucleotides are TGCGCCAGCAGCTTGGTAACGGGGGCTAGGACAGATACGCAGTATTTT. The encoded protein is CASSLVTGARTDTQYF.

This clonotype has a handful of counts. V gene TRBV25-1 combines with J gene TRBJ2-1; 8 bases map to TRBD1. Germline values: CDR1 MGHDK, CDR2 SYGVNS. The CDR3 has 16 amino acids. J gave up 5 bases and V 2 bases, and 8 bases lay outside the gene matches. The CDR3: CASSELGTGGDNEQFF. The CDR3 region has the DNA TGTGCCAGCAGTGAACTGGGGACAGGCGGGGACAATGAGCAGTTCTTC. Full variable domain (outside the CDR3, taken from reference TRBV25-1 and TRBJ2-1): EADIYQTPRYLVIGTGKKITLECSQTMGHDKMYWYQQDPGMELHLIHYSYGVNSTEKGDLSSESTVSRIRTEHFPLTLESARPSHTSQYLCASSELGTGGDNEQFFGPGTRLTVL.

The rearrangement links TRBV21-1 to TRBJ2-3; the DNA was not used to check the table's D call, TRBD2. TRBV21-1 is deemed a pseudogene. The CDR3 consists of 18 residues. The CDR3 coding sequence is TGTGCCAGCAGCGGACCCCATGTAGCGGGGGGGCTTGAAGATACGCAGTATTTT. Protein: CASSGPHVAGGLEDTQYF.

This clonotype has at least ten counts. The chain couples TRBV20-1 to TRBJ2-3; 7 bases map to TRBD2. Germline lookup yields CDR1 DFQATT and CDR2 SNEGSKA (reference sequence). This CDR3 contains 14 residues. The junction had 5 bases not matched to a gene; V was cut back by 4 bases and J by 1 base. As DNA, the CDR3 is TGCAGTGCTACTTGGGGGGGGGGCACAGATACGCAGTATTTT. Translated: CSATWGGGTDTQYF.

This clonotype appeared a few times. The V gene is TRBV6-4, the J gene TRBJ2-2, with D possibly TRBD2 on 6 matching bases. V lost 6 bases to trimming and J lost 8 bases, with 16 bases between them. The CDR3 length is 14 residues. CDR1 is MRHNA and CDR2 is SNTAGT in the germline V gene. The CDR3 nucleotides read TGTGCCAGCAGGCCGGGACTGGCCGTGGGGGAGCTGTTTTTT. Its protein is CASRPGLAVGELFF.

The CDR3 region is CASSLEASGVQETQYF. The CDR3 region has the DNA TGCGCCAGCAGCTTGGAGGCTAGCGGGGTCCAAGAGACCCAGTACTTC. The V and J genes are TRBV5-1 and TRBJ2-5; 9 bases are shared with TRBD2. The J segment lost 1 base and the V segment lost 0 bases, leaving 4 bases of the junction unmatched. Per germline, CDR1 SGHRS and CDR2 YFSETQ. The CDR3 spans 16 residues.